One and the same sample provided the 13 T cell receptor beta chains below, sequenced in a study of T cell repertoires in cytomegalovirus infection. These TCRs are of unknown antigen specificity. MiXCR, applied by TCRdb to the reads, yields one record per CDR3 protein. The table has about 130,000 distinct CDR3 sequences, 24% seen once. Sequenced: PBMCs, sequenced either directly or after in vitro stimulation (not recorded which). Receptors originate from a human donor in good health (CMV status not recorded). Some clones in this sample may be carry-over from other donors' samples.

The gene calls are TRBV4-1 and TRBJ2-5, with 7 positions matching TRBD2. Germline CDR1 MGHRA, CDR2 YSYEKL. The CDR3 is made up of 17 amino acids. V lost 1 base and J lost 4; bases outside the gene matches: 12. This CDR3 reads CASSQASGREIGETQYF. Here the CDR3 DNA reads TGCGCCAGCAGCCAAGCGTCGGGGCGGGAGATTGGAGAGACCCAGTACTTC.

This clonotype was detected only a few times. This sequence joins TRBV19 and TRBJ2-5; no clear D gene. V gave up 5 bases and J gave up 3 bases, with 13 bases separating them. Germline lookup yields CDR1 LNHDA and CDR2 SQIVND (reference sequence). CDR3 length: 14 amino acids. CDR3 residues: CASSFWVGEETQYF. CDR3 coding DNA: TGTGCCAGTAGTTTCTGGGTTGGGGAAGAGACCCAGTACTTC.

The V call is TRBV19, the J call TRBJ1-1; D gene uncertain. The V and J ends lost 4 bases and 0 bases respectively, with 9 bases between them. This CDR3 spans 14 amino acids. Germline CDR1 LNHDA, CDR2 SQIVND (reference sequence). CDR3 sequence (DNA): TGTGCCAGTAGTAAGACACAAATGAACACTGAAGCTTTCTTT. This sequence encodes CASSKTQMNTEAFF.

This clonotype was found once. The chain employs TRBV11-3 and TRBJ1-2; TRBD1 agrees at 7 bases. The trim removed 4 bases at V and 3 bases at J, leaving 5 bases unmatched. This CDR3 is 14 amino acids long. Germline V gene lookup returns CDR1 SGHNT and CDR2 YENEEA. The CDR3 region has the DNA TGTGCCAGCAGCTCCTCAACAGGGGACTATGGCTACACCTTC. Protein: CASSSSTGDYGYTF.

This clonotype was counted a few times. The chain is built from TRBV4-1 and TRBJ2-7; D remains ambiguous. Trimming removed 0 bases from V and 3 bases from J, with 15 bases in between. The CDR3 has 16 residues. CDR1 MGHRA and CDR2 YSYEKL come from the germline V gene. The CDR3 loop reads CASSQEIQNGFYEQYV. CDR3 nucleotide sequence: TGCGCCAGCAGCCAAGAGATTCAGAACGGCTTCTACGAGCAGTACGTC.

In its sample, this clonotype was seen a few times. This chain uses TRBV19 with TRBJ2-7; D might be TRBD1 (5 bases). This CDR3 is 14 amino acids long. CDR1 and CDR2 from the germline V gene are LNHDA and SQIVND (reference sequence). Trimming pared 4 bases from V and 1 base from J, leaving 11 bases between. CDR3 protein: CASSTGTGSYEQYF. Here the CDR3 DNA reads TGTGCCAGTAGTACCGGAACAGGTTCCTACGAGCAGTACTTC.

This chain joins TRBV12-3 or TRBV12-4 and TRBJ1-2; no clear D gene. V shed 1 base and J shed 8 bases, with 8 bases lying between them. The CDR3 loop spans 12 amino acids. Written as DNA, the CDR3 is TGTGCCAGCAGTTTAGTCTTGCGGGGCTACACCTTC. It encodes CASSLVLRGYTF.

This clonotype was seen repeatedly, ten times or more. The CDR3 here is CASGPTGVRWNEQFF. For the CDR3, the DNA is TGTGCTAGTGGCCCCACAGGGGTTCGATGGAATGAGCAGTTCTTC. The V and J genes are TRBV12-5 and TRBJ2-1, with 7 bases that match TRBD1. This CDR3 is built from 15 residues. With V trimmed by 6 bases and J by 7 bases, 12 bases remained unmatched. Germline V gives CDR1 LGHNT, CDR2 FRNRAP.

The V gene is TRBV7-3, the J gene TRBJ2-2; D is uncertain. The CDR3 runs 12 residues. The germline V and J ends were trimmed by 0 bases and 6 bases, with 2 bases remaining between them. In germline, CDR1 is SGHTA, CDR2 FQGTGA. The CDR3 region is CASSLTPGELFF. The CDR3 region has the DNA TGTGCCAGCAGCTTAACCCCCGGGGAGCTGTTTTTT.

This clonotype was seen repeatedly, ten times or more. The gene calls are TRBV15 and TRBJ2-3; unclear D gene. CDR1 LNHNV and CDR2 YYDKDF come from the germline V gene (reference sequence). CDR3 length: 13 residues. V lost 3 bases to trimming and J lost 9 bases, with 13 bases between them. CDR3 amino acids: CATSSPALGTQYF. As DNA, the CDR3 is TGTGCCACCAGCAGCCCCGCCCTGGGGACGCAGTATTTT.

This clonotype was counted ten times or more. The V and J genes are TRBV7-2 and TRBJ1-2; D unclear. Germline values: CDR1 SGHTA, CDR2 FQGNSA. The V end lost 7 bases, the J end lost 0 bases, and 9 bases lay between the germline ends. This CDR3 comprises 13 residues. This CDR3 reads CASNGRANYGYTF. The CDR3 bases are TGTGCCAGCAACGGGCGAGCTAACTATGGCTACACCTTC.

This clonotype was seen a few times. V gene TRBV3-1 combines with J gene TRBJ2-5; D is ambiguous. CDR1 and CDR2 from the germline V gene are LGHDT and YNNKEL (reference sequence). This CDR3 spans 13 amino acids. Trimming pared 1 base from V and 2 bases from J, leaving 5 bases between. The CDR3 loop is CASSQGSQETQYF. The CDR3 DNA reads as TGTGCCAGCAGCCAAGGTTCACAAGAGACCCAGTACTTC.

There are a few counts of this clonotype. The chain couples TRBV7-2 to TRBJ2-7; D possibly uses TRBD1 or TRBD2 (6 bases each). The CDR3 length is 14 residues. With 5 bases removed from V and 6 bases from J, the gap between germline ends came to 17 bases. CDR1 is SGHTA and CDR2 is FQGNSA in the germline V gene. The CDR3 reads CASSPKRGASEQYV. The CDR3 DNA reads TGTGCCAGCAGCCCAAAGAGGGGGGCCTCCGAGCAGTACGTC.